There are a few counts of the clone carrying this TCR beta chain. The data stem from a study of blood T cell repertoires in COVID-19. Here immunoSEQ multiplex PCR was the method, and the copy in TCRdb shows in-frame clones only, minus some. The sample carries fewer than 30,000 clones, 84% recorded once. J was trimmed by 1 base and V by 5 bases; bases with no gene match: 6. Germline V gene sequence: CDR1 SGHTA, CDR2 FQGNSA. The CDR3 has 15 amino acids. J is TRBJ1-1 and V is TRBV7-2; TRBD1 matches 8 bases. The sequencing sample was made of peripheral blood. The receptor was isolated from a man aged 70 or older with active COVID-19. The CDR3 is CASSNRDRGNTEAFF. CDR3 nucleotides: TGTGCCAGCAGCAATAGAGACAGGGGGAACACTGAAGCTTTCTTT.